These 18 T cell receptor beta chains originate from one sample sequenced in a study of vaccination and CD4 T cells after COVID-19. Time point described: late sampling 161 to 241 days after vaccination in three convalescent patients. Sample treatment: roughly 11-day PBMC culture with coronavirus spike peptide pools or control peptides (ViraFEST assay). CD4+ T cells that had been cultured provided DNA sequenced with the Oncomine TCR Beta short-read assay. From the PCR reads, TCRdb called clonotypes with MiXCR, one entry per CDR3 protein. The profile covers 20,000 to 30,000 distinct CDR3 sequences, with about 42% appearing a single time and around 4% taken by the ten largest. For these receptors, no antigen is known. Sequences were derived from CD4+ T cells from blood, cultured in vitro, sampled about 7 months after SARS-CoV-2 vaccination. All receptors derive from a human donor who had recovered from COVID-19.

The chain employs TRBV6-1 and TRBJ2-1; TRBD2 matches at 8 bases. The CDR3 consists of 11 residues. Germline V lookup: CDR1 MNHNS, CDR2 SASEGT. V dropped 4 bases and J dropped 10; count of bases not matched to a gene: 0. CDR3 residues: CASSGLAEQFF. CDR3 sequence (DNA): TGTGCCAGCAGTGGACTAGCGGAGCAGTTCTTC.

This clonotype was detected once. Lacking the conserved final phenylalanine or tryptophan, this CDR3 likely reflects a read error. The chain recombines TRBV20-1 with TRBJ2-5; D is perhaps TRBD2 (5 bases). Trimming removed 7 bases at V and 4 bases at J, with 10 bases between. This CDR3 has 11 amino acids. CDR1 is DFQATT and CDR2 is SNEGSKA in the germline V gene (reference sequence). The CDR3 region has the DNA TGCAGTGTCGGGGAGCCAGAGACCCAGTACCTC. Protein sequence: CSVGEPETQYL.

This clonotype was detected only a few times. The CDR3 DNA reads TGTGCCAGCAGCCTGGCTTCAGCGGGAAAAGAGACCCAGTACTTC. It encodes CASSLASAGKETQYF. The V call is TRBV5-4, the J call TRBJ2-5, with 7 bases matching TRBD2. CDR1 and CDR2 from the germline V gene are SGHNT and YYREEE (reference sequence). The CDR3 is 15 residues long. Losses at the gene ends were 4 bases for V and 3 bases for J; bases not matched to a gene: 9.

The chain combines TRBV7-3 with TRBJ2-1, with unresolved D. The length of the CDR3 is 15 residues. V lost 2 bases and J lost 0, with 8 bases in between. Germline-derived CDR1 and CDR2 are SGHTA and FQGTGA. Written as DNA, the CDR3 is TGTGCCAGCAGCTTATCCCGAGACTCCTACAATGAGCAGTTCTTC. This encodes CASSLSRDSYNEQFF.

This chain's CDR3 is CSASVRDNSPLHF. CDR3 nucleotides: TGCAGTGCTAGTGTACGGGATAATTCACCCCTCCACTTT. The chain joins TRBV20-1 to TRBJ1-6; D gene unclear. Germline CDR1 DFQATT, CDR2 SNEGSKA (reference sequence). CDR3 length: 13 amino acids. Trimming removed 3 bases at V and 5 bases at J, with 8 bases between.

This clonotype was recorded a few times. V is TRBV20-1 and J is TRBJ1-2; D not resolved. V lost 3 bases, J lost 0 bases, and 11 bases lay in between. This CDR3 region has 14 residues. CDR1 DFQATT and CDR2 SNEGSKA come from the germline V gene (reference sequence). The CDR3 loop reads CSARRRAANYGYTF. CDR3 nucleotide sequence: TGCAGTGCTAGGCGAAGGGCAGCTAACTATGGCTACACCTTC.

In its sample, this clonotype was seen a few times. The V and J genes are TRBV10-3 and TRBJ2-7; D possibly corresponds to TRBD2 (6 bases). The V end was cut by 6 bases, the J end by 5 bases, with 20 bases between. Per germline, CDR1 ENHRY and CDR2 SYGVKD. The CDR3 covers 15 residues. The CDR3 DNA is TGTGCCATCAGCGGGACGGGCGGGAATCAAGACGAGCAGTACTTC. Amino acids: CAISGTGGNQDEQYF.

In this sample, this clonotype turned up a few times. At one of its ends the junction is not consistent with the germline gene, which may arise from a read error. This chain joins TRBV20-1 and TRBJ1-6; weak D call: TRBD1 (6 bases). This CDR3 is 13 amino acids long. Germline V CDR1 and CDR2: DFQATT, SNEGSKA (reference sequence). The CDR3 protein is CSTAGTHSPSVIF. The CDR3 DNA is TGCAGTACGGCTGGGACACACTCACCCTCCGTAATCTTT.

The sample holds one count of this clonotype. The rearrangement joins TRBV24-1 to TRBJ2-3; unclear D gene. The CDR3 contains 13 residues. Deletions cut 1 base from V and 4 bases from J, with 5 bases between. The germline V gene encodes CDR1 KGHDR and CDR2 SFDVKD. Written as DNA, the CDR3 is TGTGCCACCAGTGATTTTTTATCAGATACGCAGTATTTT. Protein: CATSDFLSDTQYF.

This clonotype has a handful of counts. The CDR3 nucleotides read TGTGCCAGCAGCTTAGTGACAGGGGCCAACACCGGGGAGCTGTTTTTT. Translated, it gives CASSLVTGANTGELFF. V is TRBV7-6 and J is TRBJ2-2, with TRBD1 matching over 8 bases. This CDR3 is built from 16 residues. CDR1 SGHVS and CDR2 FNYEAQ come from the germline V gene. The junction had 3 bases not matched to a gene; V was cut back by 1 base and J by 2 bases.

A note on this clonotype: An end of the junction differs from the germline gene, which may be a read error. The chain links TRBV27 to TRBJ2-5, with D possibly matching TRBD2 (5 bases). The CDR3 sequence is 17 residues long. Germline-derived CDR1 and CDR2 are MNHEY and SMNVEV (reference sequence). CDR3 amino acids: CASRKLTGITNQETQYF. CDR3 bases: TGTGCCAGCAGAAAACTTACCGGGATTACCAACCAGGAGACCCAGTACTTC.

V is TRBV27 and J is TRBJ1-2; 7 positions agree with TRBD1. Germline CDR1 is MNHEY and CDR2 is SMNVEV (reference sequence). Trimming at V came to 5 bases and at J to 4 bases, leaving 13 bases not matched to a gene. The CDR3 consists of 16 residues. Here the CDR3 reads CASSRSPDRVSYGYTF. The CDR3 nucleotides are TGTGCCAGCAGTCGAAGCCCTGACAGGGTTAGCTATGGCTACACCTTC.

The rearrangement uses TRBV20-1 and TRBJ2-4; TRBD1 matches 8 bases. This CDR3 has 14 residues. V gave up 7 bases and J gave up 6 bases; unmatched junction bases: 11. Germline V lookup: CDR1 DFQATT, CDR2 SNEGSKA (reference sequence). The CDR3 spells CSVPGQDQGNIQYF. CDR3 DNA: TGCAGTGTACCGGGACAGGACCAAGGAAACATTCAGTACTTC.

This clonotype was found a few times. The CDR3 DNA sequence: TGTGCCAGTAGTATAGTGGGGGGAGCCCAGCATTTT. Amino acids: CASSIVGGAQHF. The J gene is TRBJ1-5, the V gene TRBV19; weak D call: TRBD1 (5 bases). The CDR3 is 12 residues long. Germline V CDR1 and CDR2: LNHDA, SQIVND (reference sequence). V was pared by 1 base and J by 11 bases, with 9 bases between.

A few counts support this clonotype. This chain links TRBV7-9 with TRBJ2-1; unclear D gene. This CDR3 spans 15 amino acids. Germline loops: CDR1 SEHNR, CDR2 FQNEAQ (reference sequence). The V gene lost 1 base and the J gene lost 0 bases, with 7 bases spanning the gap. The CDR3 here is CASSLDIYSYNEQFF. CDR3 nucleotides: TGTGCCAGCAGCTTAGACATTTACTCCTACAATGAGCAGTTCTTC. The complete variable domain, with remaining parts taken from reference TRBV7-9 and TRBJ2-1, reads DTGVSQNPRHKITKRGQNVTFRCDPISEHNRLYWYRQTLGQGPEFLTYFQNEAQLEKSRLLSDRFSAERPKGSFSTLEIQRTEQGDSAMYLCASSLDIYSYNEQFFGPGTRLTVL.

The CDR3 bases are TGTGCCAGACGCGCCGGGGACAATCAGCCCCAGCATTTT. It translates to CARRAGDNQPQHF. V gene TRBV19 combines with J gene TRBJ1-5, with no clear D. Germline lookup yields CDR1 LNHDA and CDR2 SQIVND (reference sequence). This CDR3 spans 13 amino acids. Trimming pared 9 bases from V and 3 bases from J, leaving 12 bases between.

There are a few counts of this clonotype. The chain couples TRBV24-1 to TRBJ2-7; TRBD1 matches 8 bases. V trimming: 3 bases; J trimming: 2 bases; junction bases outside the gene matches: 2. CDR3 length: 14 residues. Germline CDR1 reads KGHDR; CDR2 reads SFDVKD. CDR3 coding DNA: TGTGCCACCAGTGATGGGACAGGAACCTACGAGCAGTACTTC. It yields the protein CATSDGTGTYEQYF.

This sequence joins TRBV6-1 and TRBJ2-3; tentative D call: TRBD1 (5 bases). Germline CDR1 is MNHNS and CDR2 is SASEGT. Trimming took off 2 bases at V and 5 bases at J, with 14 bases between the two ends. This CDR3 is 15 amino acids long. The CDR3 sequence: CASSEQGGRGDTQYF. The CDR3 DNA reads TGTGCCAGCAGTGAACAGGGCGGAAGGGGAGATACGCAGTATTTT.